The 22 T cell receptor beta chains given below trace back to one sample, sequenced in a study of breast tumors, draining lymph nodes, adjacent tissues. Each CDR3 protein gets one entry after TCRdb re-called the multiplex PCR reads with MiXCR. The table shows approximately 190,000 distinct CDR3 sequences, with 31% occurring only once. Axillary draining lymph nodes of breast cancer patients supplied the node samples. The material sequenced was axillary lymph node tissue. All receptors come from a female donor with breast cancer. Some clones in this sample may be carry-over from other donors' samples.

Turning to this clonotype: Likely a read error: the CDR3 ends without its conserved phenylalanine or tryptophan. V usage is TRBV5-5 and J usage is TRBJ2-3; 11 bases line up with TRBD1. Per germline, CDR1 SGHKS and CDR2 YYEKEE (reference sequence). V lost 0 bases, J lost 6 bases, and 9 bases stayed unmatched. This CDR3 contains 17 residues. As DNA, the CDR3 is TGTGCCAGCAGCTTGGAATTTTTGGGACAGGGGGTGGATACGCAGTATCTT. Residues: CASSLEFLGQGVDTQYL.

Of note for this clonotype: A much larger clone lies a single base off, so this may be a read error. V and J are TRBV12-5 and TRBJ2-3, with no clear D. The V end was cut by 1 base, the J end by 2 bases, with 10 bases between. Germline V gives CDR1 LGHNT, CDR2 FRNRAP. This CDR3 is 15 amino acids long. The CDR3 coding sequence is TGTGCTAGTGGTTTGGGGCAGGCAGACACAGATACGCAGTATTTT. Protein product: CASGLGQADTDTQYF.

This clonotype occurred many times. The genes are TRBV7-3 and TRBJ1-2; D gene unclear. The CDR3 length is 13 residues. The V gene lost 1 base and the J gene lost 6 bases, with 9 bases spanning the gap. Germline CDR1 is SGHTA and CDR2 is FQGTGA. CDR3: CASSLRHLHGYTF. The CDR3 bases are TGTGCCAGCAGCTTAAGGCACTTACATGGCTACACCTTC.

The chain joins TRBV20-1 to TRBJ2-3, with D perhaps TRBD1 (6 bases). Trimming stripped 6 bases from V and 7 bases from J, with 23 bases between. Looked up from germline, CDR1 is DFQATT and CDR2 is SNEGSKA (reference sequence). CDR3 length equals 15 residues. The DNA for the CDR3 is TGCAGTGCAATCGGACAGTTGAATAGCAAAAATACGCAGTATTTT. Translated: CSAIGQLNSKNTQYF.

As to this clonotype: The CDR3 end shows no conserved phenylalanine or tryptophan, and so a read error is likely. The chain couples TRBV7-2 to TRBJ2-5; a weak D match, TRBD2 (6 bases). Germline CDR1 is SGHTA and CDR2 is FQGNSA. V was cut by 5 bases and J by 4 bases, with 14 bases left in between. CDR3 length: 14 amino acids. The CDR3, as DNA: TGTGCCAGCAGCCTACAAGGGCGGGGAGAGACCCAGTACTCC. It translates to CASSLQGRGETQYS.

This clonotype occurred many times. V usage is TRBV19 and J usage is TRBJ2-3; possibly TRBD1 or TRBD2 for D (7 bases each). V lost 9 bases, J lost 2 bases, and 24 bases lay in between. The CDR3 runs to 17 residues. Germline CDR1 reads LNHDA; CDR2 reads SQIVND (reference sequence). The CDR3 DNA reads as TGTGCCAGCCAGGGGGGGGGATACAGGGGAGCCACAGATACGCAGTATTTT. Protein: CASQGGGYRGATDTQYF.

This clonotype has a count of ten or more. The V call is TRBV2, the J call TRBJ2-5; either TRBD1 or TRBD2 may supply D (5 bases each). This CDR3 is built from 14 residues. The V gene lost 8 bases and the J gene lost 5 bases, with 18 bases spanning the gap. Germline assignment: CDR1 SNHLY and CDR2 FYNNEI. CDR3 amino acids: CASSTGAPTETQYF. In nucleotides, the CDR3 is TGTGCCAGCTCGACCGGGGCCCCTACGGAGACCCAGTACTTC.

In regard to this clonotype: At one end, the junction sequence differs from germline, possibly due to a read error. The gene calls are TRBV5-8 and TRBJ2-1; 9 positions match TRBD2. From germline, CDR1 is SGHTS and CDR2 YDEGEE. The CDR3 contains 12 residues. CDR3 in amino acids: CAGSIPTSGQFF. The CDR3 nucleotides read TGTGCCGGCAGCATCCCGACTAGCGGGCAGTTCTTC.

The table lists this clonotype with a few counts. Just one base apart from a much larger clone, this may be a read error. As DNA, the CDR3 is TGCAGTGCTCCGACTGGGGGAGAGACCCCGTACTTC. Its translation: CSAPTGGETPYF. V is TRBV20-1 and J is TRBJ2-5; the D gene could be TRBD1 or TRBD2 (5 bases each). The CDR3 sequence is 12 residues long. Germline-derived CDR1 and CDR2 are DFQATT and SNEGSKA (reference sequence).

With respect to this clonotype: A much larger clone lies a single base off, so this may be a read error. The CDR3 bases are TGCAGTGCTAGAGGCCCGGGACACGCGGCGACCCAGTACTTC. Amino acid sequence: CSARGPGHAATQYF. The gene calls are TRBV20-1 and TRBJ2-5; perhaps TRBD1 as D (6 bases). Trimming stripped 1 base from V and 7 bases from J, with 16 bases between. The germline gives CDR1 DFQATT, CDR2 SNEGSKA (reference sequence). The CDR3 is 14 residues long.

The table lists this clonotype with a few counts. Being one base from a much bigger clone, this may be a read error. This chain connects TRBV13 to TRBJ2-2, with D unclear. Germline V CDR1 and CDR2: PRHDT, FYEKMQ (reference sequence). This CDR3 is built from 13 residues. The CDR3 loop reads CASSFPKTGELFF. CDR3 coding DNA: TGTGCCAGCAGCTTCCCGAAGACCGGGGAGCTGTTTTTT.

This chain connects TRBV2 to TRBJ1-6, with a tentative D call TRBD1 (6 bases). Trimming removed 7 bases at V and 14 bases at J, with 18 bases between. The germline V gene has CDR1 SNHLY and CDR2 FYNNEI. CDR3 length: 13 residues. The CDR3 here is CASKDGGLLALHF. The CDR3, as DNA: TGTGCCAGCAAGGATGGGGGCCTTCTAGCCCTCCACTTT.

This sequence joins TRBV3-1 and TRBJ1-1, with D unresolved. The V gene's germline CDR1 is LGHDT and CDR2 YNNKEL (reference sequence). This CDR3 contains 14 residues. The V end was cut by 1 base, the J end by 4 bases, with 10 bases between. The CDR3 here is CASSQVQTSTEAFF. CDR3 coding DNA: TGTGCCAGCAGCCAAGTTCAGACCTCCACTGAAGCTTTCTTT. The full variable domain, with the rest looked up from reference TRBV3-1 and TRBJ1-1, is DTAVSQTPKYLVTQMGNDKSIKCEQNLGHDTMYWYKQDSKKFLKIMFSYNNKELIINETVPNRFSPKSPDKAHLNLHINSLELGDSAVYFCASSQVQTSTEAFFGQGTRLTVV.

The chain combines TRBV19 with TRBJ1-1; D perhaps matches TRBD1 (6 bases). Trimming stripped 3 bases from V and 3 bases from J, with 11 bases between. CDR3 size: 14 residues. The germline gives CDR1 LNHDA, CDR2 SQIVND (reference sequence). CDR3 region: CASSMDTGYTEAFF. The CDR3 DNA reads TGTGCCAGTAGTATGGATACAGGGTACACTGAAGCTTTCTTT.

In this sample, this clonotype turned up many times. This sequence joins TRBV7-6 and TRBJ2-1; no firm D call. Germline lookup yields CDR1 SGHVS and CDR2 FNYEAQ. This CDR3 has 11 residues. Trimming pared 5 bases from V and 7 bases from J, leaving 6 bases between. CDR3: CASSIDNEQFF. DNA for the CDR3: TGTGCCAGCAGCATCGATAATGAGCAGTTCTTC.

This clonotype showed up just a few times. The rearrangement links TRBV7-3 to TRBJ2-1; D may be TRBD2 (6 bases). Germline values: CDR1 SGHTA, CDR2 FQGTGA. There are 19 residues in the CDR3. V gave up 5 bases and J gave up 6 bases, with 29 bases separating them. CDR3 nucleotide sequence: TGTGCCAGCAGCCAAGATCCTTTCCCCCGGGAGTTGCCCCCCAATGAGCAGTTCTTC. Its protein is CASSQDPFPRELPPNEQFF.

This clonotype has a count of ten or more. This rearrangement joins TRBV29-1 to TRBJ2-3, with 8 nucleotides matching TRBD2. The CDR3 consists of 13 residues. The V gene's germline CDR1 is SQVTM and CDR2 ANQGSEA. J lost 2 bases, V lost 8 bases, and 6 bases had no gene match. The CDR3, as DNA: TGCAGCCAGGCGGGGGGCGACACAGATACGCAGTATTTT. It encodes CSQAGGDTDTQYF.

The rearrangement uses TRBV3-1 and TRBJ1-2; no clear D gene. The CDR3 has 14 residues. Germline CDR1 and CDR2: LGHDT and YNNKEL (reference sequence). Between the trimmed V and J ends, which lost 1 base and 2 bases, there was a span of 8 bases. The CDR3 coding sequence is TGTGCCAGCAGCCAAGTGATGGGGAACTATGGCTACACCTTC. It is translated as CASSQVMGNYGYTF.

Note on this clonotype: This may stem from a read error, because a much larger clone lies one nucleotide away. The CDR3 loop is CSLGLAGGKATQYF. In DNA, the CDR3 is TGCAGCCTAGGACTAGCGGGGGGAAAAGCGACCCAGTACTTC. This rearrangement joins TRBV20-1 to TRBJ2-5; TRBD2 matches at 14 bases. CDR1 and CDR2 (germline): DFQATT, SNEGSKA (reference sequence). The length of the CDR3 is 14 residues.

This clonotype has at least ten counts. The V gene is TRBV9, the J gene TRBJ2-2, with TRBD2 identical over 14 bases. Unmatched junction bases numbered 5, after V lost 3 bases and J lost 1 base. This CDR3 contains 18 residues. Germline loops: CDR1 SGDLS, CDR2 YYNGEE. In nucleotides, the CDR3 is TGTGCCAGCAGCGGGGGGACTAGCGGGGGCCTGAACACCGGGGAGCTGTTTTTT. Translation gives CASSGGTSGGLNTGELFF.

The J gene is TRBJ2-6, the V gene TRBV20-1; 14 bases match TRBD2. Germline assignment: CDR1 DFQATT and CDR2 SNEGSKA (reference sequence). CDR3 length equals 19 residues. Unmatched junction bases numbered 8, after V lost 0 bases and J lost 4 bases. As DNA, the CDR3 is TGCAGTGCTAGAGATCCGACTAGCGGGGGGGCCACCGGGGCCAACGTCCTGACTTTC. Translation: CSARDPTSGGATGANVLTF.

This clonotype has ten or more counts. The chain recombines TRBV3-1 with TRBJ1-3, with D maybe TRBD1 (6 bases). Trimming removed 4 bases at V and 0 bases at J, with 10 bases between. The CDR3 has 15 residues. CDR1 is LGHDT, CDR2 YNNKEL, per germline (reference sequence). The CDR3 DNA is TGTGCCAGCAGCCGCTGGACAGCCTCTGGAAACACCATATATTTT. Translation: CASSRWTASGNTIYF.